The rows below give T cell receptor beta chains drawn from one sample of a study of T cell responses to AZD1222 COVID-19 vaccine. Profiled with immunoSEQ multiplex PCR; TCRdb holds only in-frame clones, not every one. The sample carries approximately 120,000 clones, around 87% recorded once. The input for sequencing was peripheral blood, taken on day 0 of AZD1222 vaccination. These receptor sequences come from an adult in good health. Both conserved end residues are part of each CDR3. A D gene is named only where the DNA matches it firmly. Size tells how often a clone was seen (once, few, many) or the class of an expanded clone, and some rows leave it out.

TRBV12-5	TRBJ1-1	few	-	TGTGCTAGTGGTTTAAGGGAGAACACTGAAGCTTTCTTT	CASGLRENTEAFF
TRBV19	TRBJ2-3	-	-	TGTGCCAGTAGTATGCCAAGCCTAGGCACAGATACGCAGTATTTT	CASSMPSLGTDTQYF
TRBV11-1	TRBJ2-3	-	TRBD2	TGTGCCAGCAGCTTAGCAAGGACTAGCGGAGTTTCCGCAGATACGCAGTATTTT	CASSLARTSGVSADTQYF
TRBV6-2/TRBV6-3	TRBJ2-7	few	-	TGTGCCAGCAGTTACAGGGAGCGCTACGAGCAGTACTTC	CASSYRERYEQYF
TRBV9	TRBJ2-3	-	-	TGTGCCAGCAGCGTAGGGGTGGGGTGGGCAGATACGCAGTATTTT	CASSVGVGWADTQYF
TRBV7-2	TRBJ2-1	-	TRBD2	TGTGCCAGCAGCACCTTTAGCGGGAGCTCCTACAATGAGCAGTTCTTC	CASSTFSGSSYNEQFF
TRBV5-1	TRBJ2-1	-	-	TGCGCCAGCAGCTTGGACTCTAGCTCCTACAATGAGCAGTTCTTC	CASSLDSSSYNEQFF
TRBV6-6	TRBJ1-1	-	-	TGTGCCAGCAGTAGAGAAGGGAACACTGAAGCTTTCTTT	CASSREGNTEAFF
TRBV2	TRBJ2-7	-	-	TGTGCCAGCAGTGTGTCGGGAGTCGGTGAGCAGTACTTC	CASSVSGVGEQYF
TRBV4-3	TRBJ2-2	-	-	TGCGCCAGCAGCCACAAAACGGGGACTCGCGGGGCCAGGGGGGCCGGGGAGCTGTTTTTT	CASSHKTGTRGARGAGELFF
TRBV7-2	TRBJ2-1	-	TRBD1	TGTGCCAGCAGCTTAGGCAGGGGGCCAAATGAGCAGTTCTTC	CASSLGRGPNEQFF
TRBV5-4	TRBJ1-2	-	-	TGTGCCAGCAGCTCACAGGGTCTCTTTGGAGGCTACACCTTC	CASSSQGLFGGYTF
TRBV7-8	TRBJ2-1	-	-	TGTGCCAGCAGCCCACTGCAGGAGGGAGAGCAGTTCTTC	CASSPLQEGEQFF
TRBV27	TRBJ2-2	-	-	TGTGCCAGCAGCGTCAGAGGGGGGCCCTTCTACACCGGGGAGCTGTTTTTT	CASSVRGGPFYTGELFF
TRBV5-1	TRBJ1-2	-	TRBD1	TGCGCCAGCAGCTTAGGACAGGGTGTCTATGGCTACACCTTC	CASSLGQGVYGYTF
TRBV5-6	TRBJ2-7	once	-	TGTGCCAGCAGCTTCTTTCGACTCGCTAGCTCCTACGAGCAGTACTTC	CASSFFRLASSYEQYF
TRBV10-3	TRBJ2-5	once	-	TGTGCCATCAGTGACCGGCAGGGACAAGAGACCCAGTACTTC	CAISDRQGQETQYF
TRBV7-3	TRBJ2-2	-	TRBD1	TGTGCCAGCAGCCCGGTGGACAGGGGCACCGGGGAGCTGTTTTTT	CASSPVDRGTGELFF
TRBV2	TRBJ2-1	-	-	TGTGCCAGCAGTGATAAGTGGGCTAGAGGTGAGCAGTTCTTC	CASSDKWARGEQFF
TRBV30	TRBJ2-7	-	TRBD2	TGTGCCTGGCATCCGGGACTAGTCCACGAGCAGTACTTC	CAWHPGLVHEQYF
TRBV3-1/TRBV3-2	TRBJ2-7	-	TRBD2	TGTGCCAGCAGCCTGGGGACTAGCGGGAGGTGGTCCTACGAGCAGTACTTC	CASSLGTSGRWSYEQYF
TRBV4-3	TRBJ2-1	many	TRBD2	TGCGCCAGCAGCCGGGGACTAGCGGGGAACAATGAGCAGTTCTTC	CASSRGLAGNNEQFF
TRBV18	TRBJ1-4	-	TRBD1	TGTGCCAGCTCCCCCGACGCAGGGGGCTTTGAAAAACTGTTTTTT	CASSPDAGGFEKLFF
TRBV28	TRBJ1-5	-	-	TGTGCCAGCAGTCTCTCCCGGGTGGGCAATCAGCCCCAGCATTTT	CASSLSRVGNQPQHF
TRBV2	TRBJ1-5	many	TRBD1	TGTGCCAGCAGTGAAACAGGGGACACCAATCAGCCCCAGCATTTT	CASSETGDTNQPQHF
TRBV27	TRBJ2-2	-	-	TGTGCCAGCAAGTTGACTGTGAACACCGGGGAGCTGTTTTTT	CASKLTVNTGELFF
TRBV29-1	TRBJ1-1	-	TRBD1	TGCAGCGTTGGGTGGACAGGGGGCCAGAACACTGAAGCTTTCTTT	CSVGWTGGQNTEAFF
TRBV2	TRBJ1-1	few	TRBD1	TGTGCCAGCAGCGTGGGACAGTACAAGGAAGCTTTCTTT	CASSVGQYKEAFF
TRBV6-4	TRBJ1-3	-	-	TGTGCCCCAGTCAGGGTCCACACCATATATTTT	CAPVRVHTIYF
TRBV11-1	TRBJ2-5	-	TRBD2	TGTGCCAGCAGCTTAGGAGCGGGGGGAAAAGAGACCCAGTACTTC	CASSLGAGGKETQYF
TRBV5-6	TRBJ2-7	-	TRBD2	TGTGCCAGCAGCTTGCGGGGGGTAACCATATACGAGCAGTACTTC	CASSLRGVTIYEQYF
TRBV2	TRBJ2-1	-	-	TGTGCCAGCAGTGTGGGATTCTCCTACAATGAGCAGTTCTTC	CASSVGFSYNEQFF
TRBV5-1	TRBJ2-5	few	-	TGCGCCAGCAGCTTGCGACAAGAGACCCAGTACTTC	CASSLRQETQYF